The sequence of this T cell receptor (beta chain) was determined in a study of T cells in Graves' hyperthyroidism and ophthalmopathy. Trimming removed 5 bases at V and 0 bases at J, with 14 bases between. Germline CDR1 and CDR2: SGHTA and FQGNSA. The CDR3 is 15 amino acids. Amplified regions were TCR beta CDR3 sequences from RNA transcripts. First-round RT-PCR targeting the TCR CDR3 was performed with the HTBI primer set. TCRdb processed the multiplex PCR reads anew with MiXCR; each CDR3 protein has one entry. The sample carries 660,000 or so distinct CDR3 sequences, more than 20% recorded once. The sequence came from a man aged 25 to 40 with Graves' ophthalmopathy. V gene TRBV7-2 combines with J gene TRBJ2-7; perhaps TRBD1 as D (5 bases). Sequences were obtained from blood. Here the CDR3 reads CASSPQAASSYEQYF. The CDR3 bases are TGTGCCAGCAGCCCACAGGCAGCGAGCTCCTACGAGCAGTACTTC.